This T cell receptor (beta chain) was observed in a study of T-cell memory formation after mild COVID-19. This clonotype was detected only a few times. Germline lookup yields CDR1 SQVTM and CDR2 ANQGSEA. Trimming removed 7 bases from V and 4 bases from J, with 31 bases in between. The CDR3 is 18 residues long. TCRdb ran MiXCR on the 5' RACE reads and lists one entry per CDR3 protein. The sample includes 470,000 or so distinct CDR3 sequences, 15% to 20% of them seen just once. Sequenced input: PBMCs or a T cell subset sorted from them (not recorded which). This clonotype originated in an adult woman who had mild COVID-19 (a few samples of this study predate the infection). Cell type and time point are not known. V is TRBV29-1 and J is TRBJ1-1; the D gene is possibly TRBD1 (6 bases). Here the CDR3 reads CSASSLGASESVSTEAFF. The CDR3 DNA is TGCAGCGCTTCATCCCTGGGGGCCTCTGAGAGCGTGAGCACTGAAGCTTTCTTT.